The sequence of this T cell receptor (beta chain) was determined in a study of molecular identifiers for immune sequencing clone quantification. About the research overall: Replicates involved a five-way split of RNA from 20,000 or 100,000 naive CD8 cells, with sequencing of four.

Libraries used about 20,000 to 1,100,000 sorted naive CD8 T cells and 10%, 30% or 50% RNA input. One entry per CDR3 protein, called by TCRdb with MiXCR from the PCR reads. The table has about 640,000 distinct CDR3 sequences, nearly 20% seen once. The CDR3 is 15 amino acids. Germline V lookup: CDR1 SGHDT, CDR2 YYEEEE. After removal of 5 bases from V and 5 bases from J, the junction contained 12 bases not matched to a gene. Sequenced: naive CD8+ T cells from blood, with Jurkat cell RNA spiked in. As to subset: FACS-sorted CD8+CD4-CCR7+CD45RA+ naive T cells. The J gene is TRBJ1-2, the V gene TRBV5-6; 7 bases map to TRBD1. The sequence was obtained from a human donor in good health. Some libraries in this study had Jurkat cell RNA spiked in. The CDR3 DNA follows: TGTGCCAGCAGGTCCCGGGACAGTTACTTATATGGCTACACCTTC. Translating it yields CASRSRDSYLYGYTF.